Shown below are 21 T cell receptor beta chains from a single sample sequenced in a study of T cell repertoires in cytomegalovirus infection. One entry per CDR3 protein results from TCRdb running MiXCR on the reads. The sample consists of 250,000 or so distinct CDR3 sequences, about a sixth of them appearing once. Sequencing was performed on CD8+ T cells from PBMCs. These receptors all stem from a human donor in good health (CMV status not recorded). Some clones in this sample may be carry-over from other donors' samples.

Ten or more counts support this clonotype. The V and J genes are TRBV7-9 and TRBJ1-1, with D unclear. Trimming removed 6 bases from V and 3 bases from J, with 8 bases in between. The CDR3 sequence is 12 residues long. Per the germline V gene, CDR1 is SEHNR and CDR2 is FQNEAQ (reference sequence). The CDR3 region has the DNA TGTGCCAGCAGATCCGAGGACACTGAAGCTTTCTTT. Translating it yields CASRSEDTEAFF.

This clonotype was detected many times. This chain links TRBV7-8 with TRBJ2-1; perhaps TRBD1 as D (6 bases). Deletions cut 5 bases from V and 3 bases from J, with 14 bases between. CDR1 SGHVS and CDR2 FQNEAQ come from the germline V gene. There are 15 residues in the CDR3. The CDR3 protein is CASSLEGTNYNEQFF. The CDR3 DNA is TGTGCCAGCAGCCTTGAAGGGACAAACTACAATGAGCAGTTCTTC.

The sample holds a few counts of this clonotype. CDR3 residues: CSALGQGRGSPVEAFF. The CDR3, as DNA: TGCAGTGCCCTGGGACAGGGACGGGGATCGCCCGTTGAAGCTTTCTTT. The chain is built from TRBV20-1 and TRBJ1-1; 9 nucleotides line up with TRBD1. The germline CDR1 and CDR2 sequences are DFQATT and SNEGSKA (reference sequence). V lost 6 bases to trimming and J lost 7 bases; unmatched junction nucleotides: 18. The CDR3 extends over 16 amino acids.

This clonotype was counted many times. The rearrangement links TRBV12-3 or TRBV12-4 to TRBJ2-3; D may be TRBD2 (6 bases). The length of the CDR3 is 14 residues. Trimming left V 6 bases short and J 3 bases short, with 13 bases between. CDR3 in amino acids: CASSRSEGTDTQYF. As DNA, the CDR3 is TGTGCCAGCAGCCGTTCGGAGGGAACAGATACGCAGTATTTT.

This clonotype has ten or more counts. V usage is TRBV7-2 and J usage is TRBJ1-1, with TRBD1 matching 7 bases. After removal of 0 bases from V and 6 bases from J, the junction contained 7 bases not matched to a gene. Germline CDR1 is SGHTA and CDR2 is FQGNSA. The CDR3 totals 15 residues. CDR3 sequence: CASSLAEGANSEAFF. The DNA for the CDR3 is TGTGCCAGCAGCTTAGCGGAGGGGGCAAACTCTGAAGCTTTCTTT.

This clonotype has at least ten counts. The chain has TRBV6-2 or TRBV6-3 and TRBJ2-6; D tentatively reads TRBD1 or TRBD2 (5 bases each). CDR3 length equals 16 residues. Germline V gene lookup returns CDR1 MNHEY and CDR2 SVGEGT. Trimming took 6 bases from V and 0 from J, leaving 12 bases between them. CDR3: CASRGTGNSGANVLTF. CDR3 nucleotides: TGTGCCAGCAGGGGGACGGGAAACTCTGGGGCCAACGTCCTGACTTTC.

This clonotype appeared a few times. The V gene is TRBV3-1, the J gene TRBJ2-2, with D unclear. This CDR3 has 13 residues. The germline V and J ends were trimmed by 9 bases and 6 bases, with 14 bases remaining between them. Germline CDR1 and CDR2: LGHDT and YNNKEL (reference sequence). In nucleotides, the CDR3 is TGTGCCAGTGGCCCGACGACCGCCGGGGAGCTGTTTTTT. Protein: CASGPTTAGELFF.

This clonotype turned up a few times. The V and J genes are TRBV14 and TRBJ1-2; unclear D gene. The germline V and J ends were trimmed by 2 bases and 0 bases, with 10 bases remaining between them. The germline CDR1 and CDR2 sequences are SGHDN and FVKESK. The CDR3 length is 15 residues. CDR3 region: CASSQLKVPNYGYTF. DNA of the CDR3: TGTGCCAGCAGCCAATTAAAGGTGCCTAACTATGGCTACACCTTC.

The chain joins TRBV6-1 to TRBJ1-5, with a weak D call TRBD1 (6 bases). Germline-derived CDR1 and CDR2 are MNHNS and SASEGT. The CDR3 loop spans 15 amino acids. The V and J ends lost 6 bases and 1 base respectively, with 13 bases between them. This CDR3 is CASSSDRLSNQPQHF. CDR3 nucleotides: TGTGCCAGCAGCAGCGACAGGCTCAGCAATCAGCCCCAGCATTTT.

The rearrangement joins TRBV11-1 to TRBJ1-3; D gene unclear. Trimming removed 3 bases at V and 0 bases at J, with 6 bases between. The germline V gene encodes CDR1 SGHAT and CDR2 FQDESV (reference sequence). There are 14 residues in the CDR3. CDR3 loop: CASSLFGSGNTIYF. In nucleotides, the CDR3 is TGTGCCAGCAGCTTGTTCGGCTCTGGAAACACCATATATTTT. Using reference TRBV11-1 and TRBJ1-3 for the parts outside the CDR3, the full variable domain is EAEVAQSPRYKITEKSQAVAFWCDPISGHATLYWYRQILGQGPELLVQFQDESVVDDSQLPKDRFSAERLKGVDSTLKIQPAELGDSAMYLCASSLFGSGNTIYFGEGSWLTVV.

DNA of the CDR3: TGTGCCAGCATCGAGGACGGTGATACGCAGTATTTT. Translation: CASIEDGDTQYF. This chain joins TRBV28 and TRBJ2-3; D is ambiguous. The CDR3 sequence is 12 residues long. Germline V gene sequence: CDR1 MDHEN, CDR2 SYDVKM. The V gene lost 7 bases and the J gene lost 6 bases, with 11 bases spanning the gap.

The CDR3 spells CSARDPGRQITYGYTF. In nucleotides, the CDR3 is TGCAGTGCTAGAGATCCAGGGCGTCAAATTACCTATGGCTACACCTTC. The chain employs TRBV20-1 and TRBJ1-2, with D possibly matching TRBD1 (5 bases). This CDR3 has 16 amino acids. Trimming removed 0 bases at V and 4 bases at J, with 18 bases between. Per germline, CDR1 DFQATT and CDR2 SNEGSKA (reference sequence).

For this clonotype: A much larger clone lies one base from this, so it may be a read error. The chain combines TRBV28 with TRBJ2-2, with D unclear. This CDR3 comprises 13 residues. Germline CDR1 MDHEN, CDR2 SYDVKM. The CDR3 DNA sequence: TGTGCCAGCAGTTTTCCGGGCACCAGGGAGCTGTTTTTT. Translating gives CASSFPGTRELFF.

CDR3 sequence (DNA): TGCGCCAGCAGCCAGTCATATTCGGGGCCAACGACGGAGACCCAGTACTTC. Protein: CASSQSYSGPTTETQYF. This chain joins TRBV4-3 and TRBJ2-5; the D call may be TRBD1 or TRBD2 (5 bases each). The CDR3 covers 17 residues. The germline V gene has CDR1 LGHNA and CDR2 YSLEER. V was cut by 3 bases and J by 5 bases, with 22 bases left in between.

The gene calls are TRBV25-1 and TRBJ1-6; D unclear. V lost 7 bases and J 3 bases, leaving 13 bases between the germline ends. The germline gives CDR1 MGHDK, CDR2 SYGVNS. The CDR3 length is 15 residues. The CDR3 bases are TGTGCCAGCACATCGGGGAGGTTCTATAATTCACCCCTCCACTTT. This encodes CASTSGRFYNSPLHF.

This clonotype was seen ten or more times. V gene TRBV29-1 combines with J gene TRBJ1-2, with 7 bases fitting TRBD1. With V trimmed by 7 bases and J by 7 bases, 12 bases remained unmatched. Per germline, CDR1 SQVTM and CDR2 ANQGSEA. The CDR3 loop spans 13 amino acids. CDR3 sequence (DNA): TGCAGCGCCCCACAGCAGGGGGAGGGTGGCTACACCTTC. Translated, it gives CSAPQQGEGGYTF.

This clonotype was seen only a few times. CDR3 nucleotides: TGCGCCAGCAGCTTGAGGGAGGCGAACACTGAAGCTTTCTTT. It codes for CASSLREANTEAFF. The chain uses TRBV5-1 and TRBJ1-1; D is uncertain. V was clipped by 1 base and J by 1 base, with 8 bases between them. CDR3 size: 14 residues. Germline CDR1 SGHRS, CDR2 YFSETQ.

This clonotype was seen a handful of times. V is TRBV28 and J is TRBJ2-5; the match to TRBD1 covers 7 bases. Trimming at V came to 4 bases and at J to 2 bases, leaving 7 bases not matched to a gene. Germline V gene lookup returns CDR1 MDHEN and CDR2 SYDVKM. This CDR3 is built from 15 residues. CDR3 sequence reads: CASSSSTGWQETQYF. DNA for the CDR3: TGTGCCAGCAGTTCGTCGACAGGGTGGCAAGAGACCCAGTACTTC.

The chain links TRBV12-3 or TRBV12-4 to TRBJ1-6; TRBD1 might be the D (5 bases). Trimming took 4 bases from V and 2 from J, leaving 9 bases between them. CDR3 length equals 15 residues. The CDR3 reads CASSWARAYNSPLHF. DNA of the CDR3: TGTGCCAGCAGTTGGGCCAGGGCCTATAATTCACCCCTCCACTTT.

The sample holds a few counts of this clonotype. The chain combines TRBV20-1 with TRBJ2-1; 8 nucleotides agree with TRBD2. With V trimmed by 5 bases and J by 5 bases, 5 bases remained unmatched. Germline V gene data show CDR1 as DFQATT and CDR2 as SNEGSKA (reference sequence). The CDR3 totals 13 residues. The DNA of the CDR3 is TGCAGTGCTGCCGCGGGGGGCCACAATGAGCAGTTCTTC. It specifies CSAAAGGHNEQFF.

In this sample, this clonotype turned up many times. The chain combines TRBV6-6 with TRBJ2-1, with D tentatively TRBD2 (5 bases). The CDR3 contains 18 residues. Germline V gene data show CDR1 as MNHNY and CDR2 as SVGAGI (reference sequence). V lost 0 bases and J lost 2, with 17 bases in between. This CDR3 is CASSYSIEVGSTYNEQFF. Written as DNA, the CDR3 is TGTGCCAGCAGTTACTCGATAGAGGTAGGGAGTACCTACAATGAGCAGTTCTTC.